The 3 T cell receptor beta chains reported below all come from one sample, sequenced in a study of spatial heterogeneity in lung cancer. TCRdb re-derived calls from the 5' RACE reads in MiXCR, one entry per CDR3 protein. The sample gives approximately 510 distinct CDR3 sequences, approximately 15% of which show up once; approximately 21% is in the top ten. The time point: sample taken at primary tumor resection. The sample in question was normal lung tissue next to the tumor, obtained at surgery. The receptors come from a male donor with early-stage non-small cell lung cancer.

This clonotype was found a few times. This beta chain is an unintended read in a library built for alpha chains; its size means little. The chain employs TRBV28 and TRBJ2-5; D is possibly TRBD2 (5 bases). Trimming left V 5 bases short and J 0 bases short, with 10 bases between. CDR3 length equals 14 residues. Germline CDR1 is MDHEN and CDR2 is SYDVKM. As DNA, the CDR3 is TGTGCCAGCAGTCCGGGGTCCTACCAAGAGACCCAGTACTTC. It translates to CASSPGSYQETQYF.

This clonotype has only a few counts. The library was designed around alpha chains, so this beta chain is a stray read whose abundance carries little weight. The rearrangement uses TRBV7-3 and TRBJ2-1, with 14 bases fitting TRBD2. V was pared by 4 bases and J by 9 bases, with 5 bases of the junction left unmatched. CDR1 is SGHTA, CDR2 FQGTGA, per germline. The CDR3 is 15 amino acids. The CDR3 sequence is CASSSGTSGSTEQFF. The CDR3 nucleotides are TGTGCCAGCAGCTCGGGGACTAGCGGGAGTACTGAGCAGTTCTTC.

Comment on this clonotype: This may stem from a read error, because a much larger clone lies one nucleotide away. The size of this beta chain means little, since it is a stray read in a library made for alpha chains. This chain uses TRBV12-3 or TRBV12-4 with TRBJ2-2; TRBD1 aligns across 9 bases. The CDR3 consists of 15 residues. The CDR3 region is CASSRPGQGHGGLFF. The CDR3 DNA reads as TGTGCCAGCAGCCGTCCGGGACAGGGTCACGGGGGGCTGTTTTTT.